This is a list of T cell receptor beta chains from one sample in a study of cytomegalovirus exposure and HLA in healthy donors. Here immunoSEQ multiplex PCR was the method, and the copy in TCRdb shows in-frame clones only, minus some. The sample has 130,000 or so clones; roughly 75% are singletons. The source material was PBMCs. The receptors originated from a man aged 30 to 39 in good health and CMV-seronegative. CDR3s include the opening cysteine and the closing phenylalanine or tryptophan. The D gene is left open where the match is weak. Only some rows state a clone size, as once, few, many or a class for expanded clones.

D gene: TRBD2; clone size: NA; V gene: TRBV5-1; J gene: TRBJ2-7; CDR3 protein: CASSIPSGRTSTEQYF; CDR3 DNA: TGCGCCAGCAGCATACCTAGCGGGAGAACCTCCACCGAGCAGTACTTC
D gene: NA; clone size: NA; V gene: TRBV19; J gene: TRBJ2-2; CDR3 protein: CASSPNDRSGELFF; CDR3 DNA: TGTGCCAGTAGTCCGAACGACAGGTCCGGGGAGCTGTTTTTT
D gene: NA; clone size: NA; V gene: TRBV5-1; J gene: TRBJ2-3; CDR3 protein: CASSLSIGVPHTDTQYF; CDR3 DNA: TGCGCCAGCAGCTTGTCCATAGGAGTGCCACACACAGATACGCAGTATTTT
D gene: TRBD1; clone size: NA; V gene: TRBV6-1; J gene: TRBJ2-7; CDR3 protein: CASTWGTVTYEQYF; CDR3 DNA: TGTGCCAGCACTTGGGGGACAGTCACCTACGAGCAGTACTTC
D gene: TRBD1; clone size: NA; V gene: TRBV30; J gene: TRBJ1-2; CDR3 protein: CAWGQGGYGYTF; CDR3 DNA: TGTGCCTGGGGACAGGGAGGCTATGGCTACACCTTC
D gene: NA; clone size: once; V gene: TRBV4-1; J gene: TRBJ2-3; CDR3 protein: CASSQVGLNTDTQYF; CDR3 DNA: TGCGCCAGCAGCCAAGTTGGGCTTAACACAGATACGCAGTATTTT
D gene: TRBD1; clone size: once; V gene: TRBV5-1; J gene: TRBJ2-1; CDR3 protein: CASSLWSGTGRNEQFF; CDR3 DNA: TGCGCCAGCAGCTTGTGGTCCGGGACAGGGAGGAATGAGCAGTTCTTC
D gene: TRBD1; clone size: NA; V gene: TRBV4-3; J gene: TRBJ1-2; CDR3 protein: CASSQGTGALDGYTF; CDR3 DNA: TGCGCCAGCAGCCAAGGGACAGGGGCTCTCGATGGCTACACCTTC
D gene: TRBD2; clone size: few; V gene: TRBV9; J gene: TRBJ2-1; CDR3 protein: CASSDWTSGGLPREQFF; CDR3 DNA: TGTGCCAGCAGTGATTGGACTAGCGGGGGCCTCCCCCGTGAGCAGTTCTTC
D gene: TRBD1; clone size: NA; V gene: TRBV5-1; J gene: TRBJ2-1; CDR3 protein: CASSDPGQNNEQFF; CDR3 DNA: TGCGCCAGCAGCGATCCGGGACAGAACAATGAGCAGTTCTTC
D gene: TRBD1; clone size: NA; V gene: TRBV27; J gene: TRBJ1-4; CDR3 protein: CASSGTGVREKLFF; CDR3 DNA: TGTGCCAGCAGTGGGACAGGGGTTCGTGAAAAACTGTTTTTT
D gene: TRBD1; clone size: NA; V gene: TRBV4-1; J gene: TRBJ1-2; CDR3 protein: CASSHGGQGNVGYTF; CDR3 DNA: TGCGCCAGCAGCCATGGAGGACAGGGGAATGTTGGCTACACCTTC
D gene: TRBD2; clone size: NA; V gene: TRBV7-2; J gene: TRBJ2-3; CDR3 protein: CASSLARAGGRTDTQYF; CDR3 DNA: TGTGCCAGCAGCTTAGCGCGTGCGGGGGGCCGCACAGATACGCAGTATTTT
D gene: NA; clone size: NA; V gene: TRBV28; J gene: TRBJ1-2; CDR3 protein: CATHAWASDTDGYTF; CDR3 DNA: TGTGCCACCCACGCTTGGGCGTCCGATACAGATGGCTACACCTTC
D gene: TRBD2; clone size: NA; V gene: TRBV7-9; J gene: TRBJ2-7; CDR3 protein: CASSSVRANIREDSYEQYF; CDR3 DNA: TGTGCCAGCAGCTCCGTCAGGGCCAATATACGGGAGGACTCCTACGAGCAGTACTTC
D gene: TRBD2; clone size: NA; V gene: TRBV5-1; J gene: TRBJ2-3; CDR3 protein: CASSLSPGTSGTDTQYF; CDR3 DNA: TGCGCCAGCAGCTTGAGTCCCGGGACTAGCGGTACAGATACGCAGTATTTT
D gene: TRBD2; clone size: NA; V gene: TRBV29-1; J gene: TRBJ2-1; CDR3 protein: CSVHGTSGRYNEQFF; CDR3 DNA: TGCAGCGTGCACGGGACTAGCGGCAGATACAATGAGCAGTTCTTC
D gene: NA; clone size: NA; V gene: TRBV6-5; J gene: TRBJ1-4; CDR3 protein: CASSRGEKLFF; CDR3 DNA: TGTGCCAGCAGCAGGGGTGAAAAACTGTTTTTT
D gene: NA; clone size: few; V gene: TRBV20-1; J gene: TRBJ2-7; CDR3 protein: CSAHLAYEQYF; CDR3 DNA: TGCAGTGCTCATTTGGCTTACGAGCAGTACTTC
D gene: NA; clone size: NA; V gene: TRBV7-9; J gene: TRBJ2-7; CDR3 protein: CASSPAREYEQYF; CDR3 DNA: TGTGCCAGCAGCCCAGCCAGGGAATACGAGCAGTACTTC
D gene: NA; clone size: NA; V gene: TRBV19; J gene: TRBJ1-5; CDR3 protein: CASSLHAGNGQPQHF; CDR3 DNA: TGTGCCAGTAGTTTGCACGCAGGTAACGGTCAGCCCCAGCATTTT
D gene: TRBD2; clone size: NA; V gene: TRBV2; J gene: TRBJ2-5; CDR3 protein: CASRGTSARETQYF; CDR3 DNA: TGTGCCAGCAGGGGGACTAGCGCCCGGGAGACCCAGTACTTC
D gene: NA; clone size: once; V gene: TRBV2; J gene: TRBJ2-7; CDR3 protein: CASSDLGEQYF; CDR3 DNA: TGTGCCAGCTCCGACTTGGGCGAGCAGTACTTC
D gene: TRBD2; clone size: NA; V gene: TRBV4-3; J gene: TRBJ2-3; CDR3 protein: CASSQVSGGLDTQYF; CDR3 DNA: TGCGCCAGCAGCCAAGTAAGCGGGGGATTAGATACGCAGTATTTT
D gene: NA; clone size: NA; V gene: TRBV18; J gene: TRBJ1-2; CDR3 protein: CASSPPNQANSGYTF; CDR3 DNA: TGTGCCAGCTCACCCCCAAACCAGGCAAATTCGGGCTACACCTTC
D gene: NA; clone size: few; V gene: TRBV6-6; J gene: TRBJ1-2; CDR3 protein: CASSYADSRYGYTF; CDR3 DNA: TGTGCCAGCAGTTACGCCGACAGTCGCTATGGCTACACCTTC
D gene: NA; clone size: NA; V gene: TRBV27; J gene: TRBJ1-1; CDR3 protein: CASSQGLGTEAFF; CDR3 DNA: TGTGCCAGCAGCCAGGGACTTGGCACTGAAGCTTTCTTT
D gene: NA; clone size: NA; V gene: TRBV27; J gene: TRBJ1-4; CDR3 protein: CASSLQGAANEKLFF; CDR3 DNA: TGTGCCAGCAGTTTACAAGGTGCGGCTAATGAAAAACTGTTTTTT
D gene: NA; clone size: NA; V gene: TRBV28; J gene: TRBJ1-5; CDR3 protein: CASSFGRAPNQPQHF; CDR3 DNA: TGTGCCAGCAGTTTCGGCAGGGCCCCGAATCAGCCCCAGCATTTT
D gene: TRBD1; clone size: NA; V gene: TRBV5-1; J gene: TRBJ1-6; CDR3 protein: CASSDGTGDSPLHF; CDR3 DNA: TGCGCCAGCAGCGACGGGACAGGGGATTCACCCCTCCACTTT
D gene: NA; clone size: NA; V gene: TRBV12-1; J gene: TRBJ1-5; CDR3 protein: CASSLGTPLSNQPQHF; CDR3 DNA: TGTGCCAGCAGCTTGGGGACACCTCTTAGCAATCAGCCCCAGCATTTT
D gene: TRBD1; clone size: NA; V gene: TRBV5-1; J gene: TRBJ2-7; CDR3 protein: CASSSTGTGSEQYF; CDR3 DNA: TGCGCCAGCAGCTCGACCGGGACAGGATCCGAGCAGTACTTC
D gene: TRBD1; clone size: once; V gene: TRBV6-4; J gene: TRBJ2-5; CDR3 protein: CASSDSGQGGETQYF; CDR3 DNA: TGTGCCAGCAGTGACTCGGGACAGGGTGGAGAGACCCAGTACTTC
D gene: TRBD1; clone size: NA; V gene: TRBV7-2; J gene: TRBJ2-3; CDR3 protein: CASSSTAQGAGTDTQYF; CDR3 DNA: TGTGCCAGCAGCTCGACCGCACAGGGGGCGGGTACAGATACGCAGTATTTT
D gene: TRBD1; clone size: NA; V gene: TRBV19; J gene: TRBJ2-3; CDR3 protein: CASRYRGFSTDTQYF; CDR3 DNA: TGTGCCAGTAGATACAGGGGGTTTAGCACAGATACGCAGTATTTT
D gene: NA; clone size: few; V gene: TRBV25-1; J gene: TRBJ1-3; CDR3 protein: CASSEGGGITGNTIYF; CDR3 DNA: TGTGCCAGCAGTGAAGGAGGTGGAATCACCGGAAACACCATATATTTT
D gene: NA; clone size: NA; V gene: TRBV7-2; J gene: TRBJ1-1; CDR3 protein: CASSFSVNTEAFF; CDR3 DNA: TGTGCCAGCAGCTTCTCCGTGAACACTGAAGCTTTCTTT
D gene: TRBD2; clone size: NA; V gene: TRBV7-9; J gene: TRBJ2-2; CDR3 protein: CASSPGTRNAGELFF; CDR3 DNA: TGTGCCAGCAGCCCCGGGACTAGGAACGCCGGGGAGCTGTTTTTT
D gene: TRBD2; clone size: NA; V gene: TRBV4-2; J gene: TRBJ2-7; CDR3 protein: CASRGTSSSYEQYF; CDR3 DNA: TGTGCCAGCCGCGGGACTAGCAGCTCCTACGAGCAGTACTTC
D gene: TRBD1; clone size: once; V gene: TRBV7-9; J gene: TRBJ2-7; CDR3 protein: CASRRGTGEQYF; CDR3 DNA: TGTGCCAGCAGACGAGGGACAGGCGAGCAGTACTTC
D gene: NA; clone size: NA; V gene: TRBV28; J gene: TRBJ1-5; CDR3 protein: CASRGSTIGNQPQHF; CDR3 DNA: TGTGCCAGCAGGGGGTCGACTATTGGCAATCAGCCCCAGCATTTT
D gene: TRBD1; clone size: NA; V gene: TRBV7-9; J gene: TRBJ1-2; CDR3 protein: CASSWGQGNNYGYTF; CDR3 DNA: TGTGCCAGCAGCTGGGGACAGGGGAACAACTATGGCTACACCTTC
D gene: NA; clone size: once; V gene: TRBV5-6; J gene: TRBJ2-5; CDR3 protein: CASSVRTGETQYF; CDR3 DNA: TGTGCCAGCAGCGTGAGGACTGGGGAGACCCAGTACTTC
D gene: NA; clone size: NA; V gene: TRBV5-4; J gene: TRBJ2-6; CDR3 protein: CASSLASSSGANVLTF; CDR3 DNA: TGTGCCAGCAGCTTGGCGTCGTCCTCTGGGGCCAACGTCCTGACTTTC
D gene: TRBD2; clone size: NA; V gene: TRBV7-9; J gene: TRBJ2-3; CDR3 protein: CASSLSGGTDTQYF; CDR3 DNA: TGTGCCAGCAGCTTAAGCGGGGGCACAGATACGCAGTATTTT
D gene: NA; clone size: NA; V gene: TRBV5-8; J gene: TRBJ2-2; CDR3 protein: CASSLAGIGELFF; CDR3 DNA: TGTGCCAGCAGCTTGGCCGGTATCGGGGAGCTGTTTTTT
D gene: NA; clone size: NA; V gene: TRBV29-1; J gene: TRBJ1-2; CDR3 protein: CSVEKAGGPGDYGYTF; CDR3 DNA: TGCAGCGTTGAAAAGGCCGGGGGGCCGGGGGACTATGGCTACACCTTC
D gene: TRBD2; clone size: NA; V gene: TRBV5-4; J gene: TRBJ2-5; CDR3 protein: CASSRGGSAGQETQYF; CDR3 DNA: TGTGCCAGCAGCCGGGGGGGTAGCGCGGGACAAGAGACCCAGTACTTC
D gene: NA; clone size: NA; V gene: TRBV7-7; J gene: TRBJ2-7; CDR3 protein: CASSAGPTSYEQYF; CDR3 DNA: TGTGCTAGCAGCGCGGGACCTACATCCTACGAGCAGTACTTC
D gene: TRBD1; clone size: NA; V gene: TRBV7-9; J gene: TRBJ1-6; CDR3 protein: CASSPPGTGKAPLHF; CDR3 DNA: TGTGCCAGCAGCCCCCCCGGGACAGGGAAAGCACCCCTCCACTTT
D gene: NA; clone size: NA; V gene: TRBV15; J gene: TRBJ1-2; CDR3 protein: CATSRQRTGLEGYTF; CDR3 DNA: TGTGCCACCAGCAGACAACGTACAGGGTTGGAGGGCTACACCTTC
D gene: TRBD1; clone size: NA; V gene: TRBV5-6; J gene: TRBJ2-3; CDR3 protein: CASSYPTGGSTDTQYF; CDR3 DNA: TGTGCCAGCAGCTACCCGACAGGGGGCTCCACAGATACGCAGTATTTT
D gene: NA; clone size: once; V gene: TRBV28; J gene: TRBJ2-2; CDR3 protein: CASSPGPGSGELFF; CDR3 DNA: TGTGCCAGCAGCCCCGGGCCAGGGTCCGGGGAGCTGTTTTTT
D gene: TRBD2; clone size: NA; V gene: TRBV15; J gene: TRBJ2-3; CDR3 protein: CATRALAGGPADTQYF; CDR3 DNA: TGTGCCACCAGAGCACTAGCGGGGGGGCCCGCAGATACGCAGTATTTT
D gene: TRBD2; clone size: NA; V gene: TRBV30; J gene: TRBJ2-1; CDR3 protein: CAWSAGTISNEQFF; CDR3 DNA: TGTGCCTGGAGTGCCGGGACTATATCCAATGAGCAGTTCTTC
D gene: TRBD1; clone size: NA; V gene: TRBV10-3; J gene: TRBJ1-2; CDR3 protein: CAISEPWDRDDYGYTF; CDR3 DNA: TGTGCCATCAGTGAGCCATGGGACAGGGATGACTATGGCTACACCTTC
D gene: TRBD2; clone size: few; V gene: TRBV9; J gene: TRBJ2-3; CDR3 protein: CASSVELAGGTQYF; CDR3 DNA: TGTGCCAGCAGCGTAGAACTAGCGGGAGGTACGCAGTATTTT
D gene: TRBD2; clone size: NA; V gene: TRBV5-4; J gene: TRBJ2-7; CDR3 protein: CASSLGLADSYEQYF; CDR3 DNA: TGTGCCAGCAGCTTGGGACTAGCGGACTCCTACGAGCAGTACTTC
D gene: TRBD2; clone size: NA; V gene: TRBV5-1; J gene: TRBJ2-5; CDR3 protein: CASSLGLAEGQETQYF; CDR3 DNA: TGCGCCAGCAGCTTGGGACTAGCGGAGGGACAAGAGACCCAGTACTTC
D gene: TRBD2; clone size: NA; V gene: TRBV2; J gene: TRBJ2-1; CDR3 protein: CASSEWGSGRGRAGVNEQFF; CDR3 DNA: TGTGCCAGCAGTGAATGGGGTAGCGGGAGAGGGAGAGCAGGGGTAAATGAGCAGTTCTTC